Detailed here is one T cell receptor (beta chain). The record originates from a study of regulatory and conventional T cells in RAG deficiency. The V gene lost 6 bases and the J gene lost 4 bases, with 13 bases spanning the gap. This CDR3 has 14 residues. CDR1 is SGHTA and CDR2 is FQGNSA in the germline V gene. Conventional CD4+ T cells were sorted from blood as CD25-low CD127-high cells. Data came from immunoSEQ multiplex PCR; TCRdb stores just in-frame clones and leaves some out. The sample comprises 20,000 to 25,000 clones, approximately 95% of which are singletons, and 1% to 1.5% rests with the top ten. A further study also used this sample, focusing on regulatory T cells. That publication notes: The primer mix had 52 TRBV and 13 TRBJ primers.

The sequenced sample was CD25- CD4+ T cells sorted from blood. The rearrangement joins TRBV7-2 to TRBJ1-5, with a weak D call TRBD1 (6 bases). This receptor was obtained from a human donor in good health. The CDR3 reads CASSSAGANQPQHF. In DNA form, the CDR3 reads TGTGCCAGCAGTTCGGCAGGGGCAAATCAGCCCCAGCATTTT.